Included here is one T cell receptor (beta chain) sequence, with context. Its antigen is still unknown. This entry is derived from a study of T cells in Graves' hyperthyroidism and ophthalmopathy. The CDR3 runs 15 residues. Germline CDR1 reads MNHEY; CDR2 reads SMNVEV (reference sequence). Trimming removed 7 bases at V and 6 bases at J, with 18 bases between. Points from the study as a whole: A model built on 13 V-J features separated ophthalmopathy from stable hyperthyroidism.

It was RNA transcripts that yielded the amplified TCR beta CDR3 regions. The TCR CDR3 first-round RT-PCR relied on the HTBI primer set. TCRdb reprocessed the multiplex PCR reads with MiXCR, giving one entry per CDR3 protein. The sample shows 370,000 or so distinct CDR3 sequences, around 16% of them seen only once. Hyperthyroidism, newly diagnosed and lasting under 2 months, affected patients aged 18 to 65. The rearrangement links TRBV27 to TRBJ2-2, with D maybe TRBD1 (5 bases). The clonotype comes from a woman between 18 and 30 years old with Graves' hyperthyroidism that later progressed to Graves' ophthalmopathy. What was sequenced was blood. The CDR3 is CASTTLQEGSGELFF. DNA of the CDR3: TGTGCCAGCACCACACTACAGGAAGGGTCCGGGGAGCTGTTTTTT.